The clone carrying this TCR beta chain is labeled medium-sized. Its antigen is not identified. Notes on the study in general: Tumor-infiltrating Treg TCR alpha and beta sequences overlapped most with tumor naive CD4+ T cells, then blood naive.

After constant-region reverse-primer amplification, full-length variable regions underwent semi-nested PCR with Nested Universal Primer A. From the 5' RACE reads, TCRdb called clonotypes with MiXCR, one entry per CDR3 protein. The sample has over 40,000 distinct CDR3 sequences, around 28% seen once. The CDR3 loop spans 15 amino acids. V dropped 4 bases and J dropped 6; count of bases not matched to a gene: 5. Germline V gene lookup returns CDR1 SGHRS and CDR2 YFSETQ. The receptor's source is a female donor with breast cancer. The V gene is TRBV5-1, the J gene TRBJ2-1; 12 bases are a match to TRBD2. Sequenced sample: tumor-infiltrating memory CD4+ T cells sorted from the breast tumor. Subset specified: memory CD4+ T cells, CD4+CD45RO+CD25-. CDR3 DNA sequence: TGCGCCAGCAGCAAAGGACTAGCGGGGATCAATGAGCAGTTCTTC. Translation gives CASSKGLAGINEQFF.